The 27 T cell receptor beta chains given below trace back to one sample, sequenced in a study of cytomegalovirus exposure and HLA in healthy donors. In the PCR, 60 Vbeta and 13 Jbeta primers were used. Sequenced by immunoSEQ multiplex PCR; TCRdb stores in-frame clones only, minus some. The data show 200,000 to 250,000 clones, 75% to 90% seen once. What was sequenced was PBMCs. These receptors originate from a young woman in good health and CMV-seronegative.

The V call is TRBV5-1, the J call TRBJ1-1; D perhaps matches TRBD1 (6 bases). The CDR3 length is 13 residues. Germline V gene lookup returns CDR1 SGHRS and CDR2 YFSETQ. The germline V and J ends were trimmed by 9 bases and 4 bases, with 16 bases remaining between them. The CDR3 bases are TGCGCCAACAGTTTCGACAGGACCACTGAAGCTTTCTTT. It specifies CANSFDRTTEAFF. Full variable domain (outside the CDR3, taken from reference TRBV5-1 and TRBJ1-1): KAGVTQTPRYLIKTRGQQVTLSCSPISGHRSVSWYQQTPGQGLQFLFEYFSETQRNKGNFPGRFSGRQFSNSRSEMNVSTLELGDSALYLCANSFDRTTEAFFGQGTRLTVV.

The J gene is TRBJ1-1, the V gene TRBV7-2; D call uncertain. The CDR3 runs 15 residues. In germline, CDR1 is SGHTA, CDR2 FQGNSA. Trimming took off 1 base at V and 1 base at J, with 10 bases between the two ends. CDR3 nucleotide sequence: TGTGCCAGCAGCTTAGTATCAGTCCAGAACACTGAAGCTTTCTTT. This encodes CASSLVSVQNTEAFF.

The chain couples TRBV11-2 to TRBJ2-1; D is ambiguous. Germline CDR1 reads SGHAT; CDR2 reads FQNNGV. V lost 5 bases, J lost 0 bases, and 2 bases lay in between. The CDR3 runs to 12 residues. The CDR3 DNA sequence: TGTGCCAGCAGCCGCTCCTACAATGAGCAGTTCTTC. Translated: CASSRSYNEQFF.

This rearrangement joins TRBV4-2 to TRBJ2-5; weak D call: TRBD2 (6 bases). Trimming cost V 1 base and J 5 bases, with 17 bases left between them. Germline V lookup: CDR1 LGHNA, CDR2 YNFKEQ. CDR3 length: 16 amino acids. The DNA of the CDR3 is TGTGCCAGCAGCCAAGTTCCCCGCGGGGAAAGGGAGACCCAGTACTTC. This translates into CASSQVPRGERETQYF.

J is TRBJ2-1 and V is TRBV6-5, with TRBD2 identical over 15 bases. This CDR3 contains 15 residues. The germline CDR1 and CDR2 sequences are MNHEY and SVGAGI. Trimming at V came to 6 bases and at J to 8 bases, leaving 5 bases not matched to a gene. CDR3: CASRPGLAGGYEQFF. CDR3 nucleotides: TGTGCCAGCAGGCCGGGACTAGCGGGGGGATATGAGCAGTTCTTC.

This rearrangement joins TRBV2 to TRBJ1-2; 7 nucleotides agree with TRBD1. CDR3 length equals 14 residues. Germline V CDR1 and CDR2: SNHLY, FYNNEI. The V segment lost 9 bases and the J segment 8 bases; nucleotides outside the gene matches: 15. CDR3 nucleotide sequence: TGTGCCAGTGGGAATTCGGTGAGGGGGCGCGGCTACACCTTC. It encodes CASGNSVRGRGYTF.

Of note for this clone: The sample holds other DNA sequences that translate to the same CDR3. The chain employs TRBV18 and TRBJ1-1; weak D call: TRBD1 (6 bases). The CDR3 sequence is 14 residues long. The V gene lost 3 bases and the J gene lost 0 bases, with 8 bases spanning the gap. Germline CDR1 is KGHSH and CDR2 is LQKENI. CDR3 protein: CASSPTGMNTEAFF. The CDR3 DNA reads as TGTGCCAGCTCACCGACAGGAATGAACACTGAAGCTTTCTTT. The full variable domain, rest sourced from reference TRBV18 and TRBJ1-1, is NAGVMQNPRHLVRRRGQEARLRCSPMKGHSHVYWYRQLPEEGLKFMVYLQKENIIDESGMPKERFSAEFPKEGPSILRIQQVVRGDSAAYFCASSPTGMNTEAFFGQGTRLTVV.

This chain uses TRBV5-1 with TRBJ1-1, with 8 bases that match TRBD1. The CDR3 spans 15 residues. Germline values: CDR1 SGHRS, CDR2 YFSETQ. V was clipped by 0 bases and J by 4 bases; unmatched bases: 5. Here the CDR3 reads CASSLGADRGTEAFF. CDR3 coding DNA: TGCGCCAGCAGCTTGGGGGCAGACAGGGGCACTGAAGCTTTCTTT.

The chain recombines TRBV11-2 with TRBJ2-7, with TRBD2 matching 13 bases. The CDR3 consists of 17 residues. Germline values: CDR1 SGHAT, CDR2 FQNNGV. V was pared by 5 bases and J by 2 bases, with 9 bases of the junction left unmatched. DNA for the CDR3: TGTGCCAGCAGCCCTGGGGGACTAGCGGGACAAACCTACGAGCAGTACTTC. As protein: CASSPGGLAGQTYEQYF.

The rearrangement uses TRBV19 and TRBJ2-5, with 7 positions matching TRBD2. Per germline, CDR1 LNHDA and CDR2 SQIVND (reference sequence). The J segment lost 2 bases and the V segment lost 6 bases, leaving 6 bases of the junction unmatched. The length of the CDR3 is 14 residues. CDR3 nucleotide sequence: TGTGCCAGTAGAGGAACTAGCGTACAAGAGACCCAGTACTTC. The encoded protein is CASRGTSVQETQYF.

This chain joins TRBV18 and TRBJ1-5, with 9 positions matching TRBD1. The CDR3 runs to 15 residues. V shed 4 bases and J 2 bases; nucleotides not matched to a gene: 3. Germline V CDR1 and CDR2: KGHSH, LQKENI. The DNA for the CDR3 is TGTGCCAGCTCACAGGACAGGGGTCGCAATCAGCCCCAGCATTTT. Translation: CASSQDRGRNQPQHF.

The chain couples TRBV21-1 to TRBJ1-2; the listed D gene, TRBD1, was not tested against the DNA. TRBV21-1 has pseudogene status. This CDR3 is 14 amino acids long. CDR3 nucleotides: TGTGCCAGCACCCGAGCAGGGCCATCATCTGGCTACACCTTC. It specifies CASTRAGPSSGYTF.

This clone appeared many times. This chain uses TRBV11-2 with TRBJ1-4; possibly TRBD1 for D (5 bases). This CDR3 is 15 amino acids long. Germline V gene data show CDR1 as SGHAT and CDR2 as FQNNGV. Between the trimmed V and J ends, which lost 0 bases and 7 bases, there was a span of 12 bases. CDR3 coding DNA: TGTGCCAGCAGCTTAGACCCGGGGGAGAGTGAAAAACTGTTTTTT. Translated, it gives CASSLDPGESEKLFF.

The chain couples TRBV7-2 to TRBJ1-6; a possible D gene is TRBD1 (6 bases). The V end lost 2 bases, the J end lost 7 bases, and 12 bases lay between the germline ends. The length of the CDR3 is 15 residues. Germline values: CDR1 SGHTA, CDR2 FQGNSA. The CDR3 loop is CASSLLQGNNSPLHF. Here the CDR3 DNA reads TGTGCCAGCAGCTTACTACAGGGAAACAATTCACCCCTCCACTTT.

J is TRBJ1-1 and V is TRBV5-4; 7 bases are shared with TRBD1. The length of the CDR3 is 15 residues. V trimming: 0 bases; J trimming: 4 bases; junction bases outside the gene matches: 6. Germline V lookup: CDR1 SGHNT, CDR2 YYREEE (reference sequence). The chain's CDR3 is CASSLVEGAGTEAFF. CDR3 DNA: TGTGCCAGCAGCTTGGTTGAGGGGGCTGGCACTGAAGCTTTCTTT.

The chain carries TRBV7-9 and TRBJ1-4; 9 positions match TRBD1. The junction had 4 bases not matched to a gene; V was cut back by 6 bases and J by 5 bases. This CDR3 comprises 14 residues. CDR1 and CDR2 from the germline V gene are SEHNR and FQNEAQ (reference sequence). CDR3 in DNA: TGTGCCAGCAGGGCGGGGACAGGGAATGAAAAACTGTTTTTT. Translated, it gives CASRAGTGNEKLFF.

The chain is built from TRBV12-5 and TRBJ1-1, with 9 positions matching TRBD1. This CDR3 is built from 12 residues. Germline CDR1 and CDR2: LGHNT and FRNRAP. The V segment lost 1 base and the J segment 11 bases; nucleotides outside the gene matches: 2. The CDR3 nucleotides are TGTGCTAGTGGTTTGGACACAGGGGGCGCTTTCTTT. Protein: CASGLDTGGAFF.

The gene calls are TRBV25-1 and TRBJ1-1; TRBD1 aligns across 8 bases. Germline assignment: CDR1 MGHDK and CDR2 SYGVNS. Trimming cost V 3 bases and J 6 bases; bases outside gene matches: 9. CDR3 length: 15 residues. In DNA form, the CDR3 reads TGTGCCAGCAGTGATACCGGGACAGGCGGTGCTGAAGCTTTCTTT. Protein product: CASSDTGTGGAEAFF. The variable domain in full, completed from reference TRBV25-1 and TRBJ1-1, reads EADIYQTPRYLVIGTGKKITLECSQTMGHDKMYWYQQDPGMELHLIHYSYGVNSTEKGDLSSESTVSRIRTEHFPLTLESARPSHTSQYLCASSDTGTGGAEAFFGQGTRLTVV.

The CDR3 loop is CASSVGARVETQYF. In DNA, the CDR3 is TGTGCCAGCAGCGTTGGGGCCAGGGTTGAGACCCAGTACTTC. This chain links TRBV2 with TRBJ2-5; tentatively, D is TRBD1 (5 bases). This CDR3 is 14 amino acids long. V lost 6 bases and J 5 bases, leaving 16 bases between the germline ends. The germline CDR1 and CDR2 sequences are SNHLY and FYNNEI.

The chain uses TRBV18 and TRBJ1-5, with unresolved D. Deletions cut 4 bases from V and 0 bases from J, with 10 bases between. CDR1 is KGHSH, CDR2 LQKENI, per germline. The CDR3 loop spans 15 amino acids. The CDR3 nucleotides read TGTGCCAGCTCACGTTCCACAGATAGCAATCAGCCCCAGCATTTT. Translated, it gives CASSRSTDSNQPQHF.

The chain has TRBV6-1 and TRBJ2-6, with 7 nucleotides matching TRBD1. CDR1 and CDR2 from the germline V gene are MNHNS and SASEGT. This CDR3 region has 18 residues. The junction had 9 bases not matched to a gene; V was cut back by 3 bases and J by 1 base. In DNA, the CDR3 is TGTGCCAGCAGTGACCCACAGGGGCTCGCTTCTGGGGCCAACGTCCTGACTTTC. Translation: CASSDPQGLASGANVLTF.

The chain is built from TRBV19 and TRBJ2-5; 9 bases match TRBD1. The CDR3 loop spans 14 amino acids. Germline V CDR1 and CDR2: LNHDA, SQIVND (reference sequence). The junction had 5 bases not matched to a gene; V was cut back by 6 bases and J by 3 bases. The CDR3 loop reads CASSGTGREETQYF. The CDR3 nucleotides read TGTGCCAGTAGCGGGACAGGGCGTGAAGAGACCCAGTACTTC. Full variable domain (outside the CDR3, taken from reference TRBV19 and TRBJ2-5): DGGITQSPKYLFRKEGQNVTLSCEQNLNHDAMYWYRQDPGQGLRLIYYSQIVNDFQKGDIAEGYSVSREKKESFPLTVTSAQKNPTAFYLCASSGTGREETQYFGPGTRLLVL.

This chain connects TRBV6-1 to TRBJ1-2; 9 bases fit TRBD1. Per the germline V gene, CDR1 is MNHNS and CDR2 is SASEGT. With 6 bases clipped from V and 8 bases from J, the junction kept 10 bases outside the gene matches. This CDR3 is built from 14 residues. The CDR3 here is CASRTPGTGQGYTF. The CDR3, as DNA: TGTGCCAGCAGAACACCCGGGACAGGGCAAGGCTACACCTTC.

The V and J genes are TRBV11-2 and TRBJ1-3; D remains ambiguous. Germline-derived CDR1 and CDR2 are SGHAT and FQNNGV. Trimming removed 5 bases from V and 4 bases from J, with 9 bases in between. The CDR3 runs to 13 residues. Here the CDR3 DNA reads TGTGCCAGCAGCCCCTTCGCGGGAAACACCATATATTTT. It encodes CASSPFAGNTIYF. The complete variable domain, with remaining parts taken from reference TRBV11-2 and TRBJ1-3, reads EAGVAQSPRYKIIEKRQSVAFWCNPISGHATLYWYQQILGQGPKLLIQFQNNGVVDDSQLPKDRFSAERLKGVDSTLKIQPAKLEDSAVYLCASSPFAGNTIYFGEGSWLTVV.

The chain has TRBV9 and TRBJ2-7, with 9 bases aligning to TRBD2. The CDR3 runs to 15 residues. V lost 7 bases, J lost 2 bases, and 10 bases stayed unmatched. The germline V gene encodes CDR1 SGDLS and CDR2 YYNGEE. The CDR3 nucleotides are TGTGCCAGCGCTGCGGGGGGGCTAATCGCCTACGAGCAGTACTTC. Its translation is CASAAGGLIAYEQYF.

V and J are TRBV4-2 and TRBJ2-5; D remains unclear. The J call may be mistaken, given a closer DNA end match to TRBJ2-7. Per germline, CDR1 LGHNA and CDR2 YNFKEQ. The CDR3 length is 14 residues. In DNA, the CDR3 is TGTGCCAGCAGCCAAGATCTAGGTGGGTACGAGCAGTACTTC. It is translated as CASSQDLGGYEQYF.

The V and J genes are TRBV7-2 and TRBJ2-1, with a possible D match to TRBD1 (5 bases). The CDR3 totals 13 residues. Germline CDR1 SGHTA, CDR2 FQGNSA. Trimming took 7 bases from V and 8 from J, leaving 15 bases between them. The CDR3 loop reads CASTPDRGDEQFF. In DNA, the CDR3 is TGTGCCAGCACCCCTGACAGAGGTGATGAGCAGTTCTTC.